This section outlines one TCR beta chain sequence together with its context. The target antigen is unknown. This entry comes from a study of T cell responses to AZD1222 COVID-19 vaccine. CDR1 and CDR2 from the germline V gene are LNHDA and SQIVND (reference sequence). The CDR3 extends over 12 amino acids. The ends were cut back, 6 bases at V and 9 bases at J, with 12 bases in the middle. Libraries were prepared by immunoSEQ multiplex PCR; TCRdb keeps only in-frame clonotypes and omits some of them. The sample comprises roughly 100,000 clones, 90% of which are singletons, and around 5% rests with the top ten. Study conclusions and caveats: Clonal diversity may have been underestimated in mostly white British donors. Researchers report vaccine-associated CD4 TCRs spanning spike, with dominance at 160-218 and 743-854.

The chain has TRBV19 and TRBJ2-1, with D tentatively TRBD2 (7 bases). The sample was peripheral blood, taken on day 0 of AZD1222 vaccination. This receptor was obtained from an adult in good health. This CDR3 is CASSRGDIEQFF. DNA for the CDR3: TGTGCCAGTAGCCGGGGGGACATTGAGCAGTTCTTC. The complete variable domain, with remaining parts taken from reference TRBV19 and TRBJ2-1, reads DGGITQSPKYLFRKEGQNVTLSCEQNLNHDAMYWYRQDPGQGLRLIYYSQIVNDFQKGDIAEGYSVSREKKESFPLTVTSAQKNPTAFYLCASSRGDIEQFFGPGTRLTVL.